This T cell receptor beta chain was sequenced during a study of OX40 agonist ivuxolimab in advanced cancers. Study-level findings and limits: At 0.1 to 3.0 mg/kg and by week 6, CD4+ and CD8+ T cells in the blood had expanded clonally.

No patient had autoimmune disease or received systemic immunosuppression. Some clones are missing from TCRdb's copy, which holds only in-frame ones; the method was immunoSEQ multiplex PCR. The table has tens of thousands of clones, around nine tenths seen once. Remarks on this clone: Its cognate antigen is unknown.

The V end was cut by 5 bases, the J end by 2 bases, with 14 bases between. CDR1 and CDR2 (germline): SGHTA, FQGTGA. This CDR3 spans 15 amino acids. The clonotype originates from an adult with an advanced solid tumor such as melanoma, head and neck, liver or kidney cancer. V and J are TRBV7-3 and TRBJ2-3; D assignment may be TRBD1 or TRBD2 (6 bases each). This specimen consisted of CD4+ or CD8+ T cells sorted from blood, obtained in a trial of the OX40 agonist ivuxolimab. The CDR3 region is CASSRRGGYTDTQYF. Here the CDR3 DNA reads TGTGCCAGCAGCCGCAGGGGAGGTTACACAGATACGCAGTATTTT.